This T cell receptor beta chain was sequenced in a study of long-term antiretroviral therapy in people with HIV. Losses at the gene ends were 4 bases for V and 4 bases for J; bases not matched to a gene: 12. The CDR3 extends over 16 amino acids. Germline-derived CDR1 and CDR2 are MGHRA and YSYEKL. The libraries were made with immunoSEQ v3.0 at survey level. Here immunoSEQ multiplex PCR was the method, and the copy in TCRdb shows in-frame clones only, minus some. The sample records about 39,000 clones, 80% to 90% being singletons. The TCR sequence derives from a woman aged 45 to 65 with HIV. V gene TRBV4-1 combines with J gene TRBJ1-2, with TRBD1 matching over 7 bases. Material: unsorted PBMCs, obtained 1.2 years after starting antiretroviral therapy. CDR3 coding DNA: TGCGCCAGCAGCCTTAGCCCAGGGACAGTTGCCTATGGCTACACCTTC. Its protein is CASSLSPGTVAYGYTF.